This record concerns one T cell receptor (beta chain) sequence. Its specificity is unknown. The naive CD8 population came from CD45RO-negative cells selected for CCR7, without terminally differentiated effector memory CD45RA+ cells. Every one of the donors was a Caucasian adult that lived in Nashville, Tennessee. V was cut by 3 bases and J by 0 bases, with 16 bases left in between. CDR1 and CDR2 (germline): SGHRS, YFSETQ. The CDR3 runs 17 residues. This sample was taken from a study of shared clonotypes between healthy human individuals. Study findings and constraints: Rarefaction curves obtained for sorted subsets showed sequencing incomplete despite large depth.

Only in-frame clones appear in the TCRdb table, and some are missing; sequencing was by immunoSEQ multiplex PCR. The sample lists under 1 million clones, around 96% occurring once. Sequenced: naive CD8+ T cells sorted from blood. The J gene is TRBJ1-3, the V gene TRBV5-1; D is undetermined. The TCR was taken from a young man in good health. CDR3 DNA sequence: TGCGCCAGCAGCTCATCAACGAGTATGAACTCTGGAAACACCATATATTTT. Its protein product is CASSSSTSMNSGNTIYF. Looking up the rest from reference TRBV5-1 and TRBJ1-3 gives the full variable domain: KAGVTQTPRYLIKTRGQQVTLSCSPISGHRSVSWYQQTPGQGLQFLFEYFSETQRNKGNFPGRFSGRQFSNSRSEMNVSTLELGDSALYLCASSSSTSMNSGNTIYFGEGSWLTVV.